Below, one T cell receptor (beta chain) is given with its context. Antigen specificity is unknown. This specimen comes from a study of T cell responses to AZD1222 COVID-19 vaccine. The overall study: Combined were second doses at about 4 or about 12 weeks. The study's findings and limits: Repertoires were obtained solely post-peak T cell response. Just a handful of AZD1222 recipients tested seropositive at baseline. After two AZD1222 doses, spike-specific TCR breadth and depth rose versus day 0.

The method was immunoSEQ multiplex PCR; TCRdb's version includes in-frame clones alone and lacks a portion of them. The data hold roughly 170,000 clones, with 75% to 95% observed a single time. The CDR3 sequence is 16 residues long. The chain combines TRBV21-1 with TRBJ1-3. TRBV21-1 represents a pseudogene. The receptor was isolated from an adult in good health. The source material was peripheral blood, sampled on day 0 of AZD1222 vaccination. The CDR3, as DNA: TGTGCCAGCAGCAAATGTCGGGAAATCTCTGGAAACACCATATATTTT. Translation gives CASSKCREISGNTIYF.